The entry below gives a single T cell receptor (beta chain) sequence along with its context. The clone's antigen remains unknown. Base qualities were left out, and no much larger clone turns up one base away. This sample was taken from a study of blood T cell repertoires in COVID-19 (dated by TCRdb to about 2020). For the wider study: Collaborator samples came from the United States, Italy and Spain and covered acute and convalescent phases of COVID-19. The material from the prospective study consisted of cDNA or gDNA derived from T cells, B-cell-depleted T cells, or PBMCs. The dataset comprised deeply sampled blood TCRbeta repertoires from subjects exposed to, actively infected with, or recovered from COVID-19. The repertoires were released in a freely available public database meant as a resource for research on the immune response to SARS-CoV-2. Samples were obtained from the ongoing ImmuneRACE study (first 160 participants) and from approximately 1,200 subjects provided by 6 global collaborators. Sample metadata almost always included a de-identified subject ID, COVID-19 status, age in years and sex. Where HLA class I and class II types were available, the types were taken from metadata supplied by the sample provider, not from assay-based typing. Study-wide conclusions, independent of this receptor: Clinical and demographic metadata were provided uncurated, with the amount varying by source and participant.

Samples from volunteer blood donors who had recovered from COVID-19 were contributed by a second Seattle source. Each collaborating institution followed its own protocols to collect whole blood in K2EDTA tubes. For TCRbeta analysis, collaborators shipped samples in one of three forms: frozen whole blood, isolated PBMCs, or DNA extracted from either of those sample types. TCRbeta CDR3 regions were amplified from genomic DNA using the immunoSEQ Assay, a bias-controlled multiplex PCR. In the original analysis: The number of nucleated cells in each sample was estimated by amplification of reference gene primers within the assay. Sequence reads were collapsed and filtered to measure the absolute abundance of every unique TCRbeta CDR3 rearrangement. For each sample, productive Simpson clonality was calculated as the square root of Simpson's diversity index across productive rearrangements. TCRdb re-hosts the immuneACCESS table, in-frame sequences only. Its copies lack some clones; in the studies checked, an unresolved V gene accounts for under half of them, and the cause for the rest is not known. Clone size and V and J calls were adopted from that table, with D and trimming inferred from the DNA. The sample table shows roughly 200,000 clones, and roughly 85% are seen once. The ten largest clones take up approximately 12% of the sample.

Germline trimming: 7 bases from V, 7 bases from J; junction bases outside gene matches: 10. From the germline V gene, CDR1 is SQVTM and CDR2 is ANQGSEA. The CDR3 runs 14 residues from the cysteine to the phenylalanine. Only the CDR3 DNA stays, 42 bases, in frame from base 1. Material for sequencing was peripheral blood. In this chain, TRBV29-1 is recombined with TRBJ2-1; 10 central bases correspond to TRBD2. The sequence derives from a woman under 30 who had recovered from COVID-19. The CDR3 has the sequence CSGQGLANRNEQFF. The DNA sequence is as follows: TGCAGCGGCCAGGGACTAGCGAATCGAAATGAGCAGTTCTTC.